The clone carrying this T cell receptor (beta chain) was detected a few times. Its antigen is currently unknown. This record belongs to a study of CD8+CD57+ T cells in acquired aplastic anemia. Genomic DNA acted as the template from which TCR beta VDJ combination and CDR3 sequence profiling were carried out. Via MiXCR, TCRdb re-called the reads, giving one row per CDR3 protein. The data contain 200,000 to 250,000 distinct CDR3 sequences, about 60% of them singletons. Germline CDR1 and CDR2: DFQATT and SNEGSKA (reference sequence). V was shortened by 5 bases and J by 5 bases, with 16 bases between the two germline ends. The CDR3 runs 15 residues. Patients chosen for sequencing had CD8+CD57+ cells that had expanded, as shown by flow cytometry. No patient had been given any therapy when blood was sampled. Study outcomes and limitations: CD8+ Simpson's diversity showed no significant patient-control difference. Overlap between patients and controls comprised some 31 CD8+ CDR3 sequences.

Sequencing used sorted CD4+, CD8+, or CD8+CD57+ T cells (not recorded which) from PBMCs. The chain employs TRBV20-1 and TRBJ2-6; no clear D. The receptor was isolated from a human donor with aplastic anemia. CDR3 loop: CSAYKTDGWANVLTF. The CDR3 nucleotides are TGCAGTGCTTACAAGACGGACGGCTGGGCCAACGTCCTGACTTTC.